These 28 T cell receptor beta chains originate from one sample sequenced in a study of blood T cell repertoires in COVID-19. Using immunoSEQ multiplex PCR, the repertoire was profiled, and TCRdb retains in-frame clones only, with some absent. The data hold some 220,000 clones, with 86% observed a single time. Sequencing was done on a sample of PBMCs or T cells enriched from blood (not recorded which). These receptors originate from a woman between 45 and 60 years old in a cohort exposed to, infected with or recovered from COVID-19 (not recorded which).

The chain employs TRBV27 and TRBJ1-1, with D perhaps matching TRBD1 (6 bases). Trimming took off 6 bases at V and 0 bases at J, with 11 bases between the two ends. The germline gives CDR1 MNHEY, CDR2 SMNVEV (reference sequence). CDR3 length: 14 residues. The CDR3 spells CASSRDRMNTEAFF. CDR3 bases: TGTGCCAGCAGCCGAGACAGGATGAACACTGAAGCTTTCTTT.

V gene TRBV7-6 combines with J gene TRBJ2-5, with D perhaps matching TRBD1 (6 bases). Trimming stripped 5 bases from V and 5 bases from J, with 15 bases between. CDR3 length: 14 residues. Germline assignment: CDR1 SGHVS and CDR2 FNYEAQ. The chain's CDR3 is CASSPLGARETQYF. The CDR3 bases are TGTGCCAGCAGCCCTCTGGGGGCTCGGGAGACCCAGTACTTC. The whole variable domain, remainder taken from reference TRBV7-6 and TRBJ2-5, is GAGVSQSPRYKVTKRGQDVALRCDPISGHVSLYWYRQALGQGPEFLTYFNYEAQQDKSGLPNDRFSAERPEGSISTLTIQRTEQRDSAMYRCASSPLGARETQYFGPGTRLLVL.

This chain joins TRBV7-9 and TRBJ2-3; D unresolved. Germline V gene data show CDR1 as SEHNR and CDR2 as FQNEAQ (reference sequence). V was trimmed by 4 bases and J by 4 bases, leaving 3 bases between them. This CDR3 is built from 11 residues. The CDR3 region has the DNA TGTGCCAGCAGCTACTCAGATACGCAGTATTTT. Translation: CASSYSDTQYF.

V usage is TRBV9 and J usage is TRBJ2-3; 7 bases are shared with TRBD1. The CDR3 sequence is 15 residues long. V shed 3 bases, J shed 0 bases, and the junction held 4 bases outside the gene matches. The germline gives CDR1 SGDLS, CDR2 YYNGEE. This chain's CDR3 is CASSARDSSTDTQYF. CDR3 coding DNA: TGTGCCAGCAGCGCCCGGGACAGCAGCACAGATACGCAGTATTTT.

This sequence joins TRBV4-2 and TRBJ2-1; TRBD1 aligns across 7 bases. Germline V gene lookup returns CDR1 LGHNA and CDR2 YNFKEQ. This CDR3 spans 14 amino acids. Trimming took 0 bases from V and 9 from J; bases not matched to a gene: 5. CDR3 sequence: CASSQDLGTVEQFF. The DNA of the CDR3 is TGTGCCAGCAGCCAAGATCTAGGGACAGTTGAGCAGTTCTTC.

V is TRBV5-5 and J is TRBJ1-1, with 7 nucleotides matching TRBD1. CDR1 and CDR2 (germline): SGHKS, YYEKEE (reference sequence). With V trimmed by 0 bases and J by 0 bases, 2 bases remained unmatched. The CDR3 is 15 residues long. DNA of the CDR3: TGTGCCAGCAGCTTGGGGACAGGAGTGAACACTGAAGCTTTCTTT. Translating it yields CASSLGTGVNTEAFF.

V gene TRBV28 combines with J gene TRBJ1-5; the D gene is possibly TRBD1 (5 bases). V was trimmed by 1 base and J by 4 bases, leaving 11 bases between them. The CDR3 consists of 15 residues. CDR1 MDHEN and CDR2 SYDVKM come from the germline V gene. The CDR3 DNA sequence: TGTGCCAGCAGTTTATATGGACAAATGAATCAGCCCCAGCATTTT. Translation: CASSLYGQMNQPQHF.

This rearrangement joins TRBV19 to TRBJ2-5, with D unresolved. Between the trimmed V and J ends, which lost 4 bases and 5 bases, there was a span of 11 bases. The CDR3 extends over 13 amino acids. Germline values: CDR1 LNHDA, CDR2 SQIVND (reference sequence). In DNA, the CDR3 is TGTGCCAGTAGTACTATGAATACGGAGACCCAGTACTTC. Its translation: CASSTMNTETQYF. Looking up the rest from reference TRBV19 and TRBJ2-5 gives the full variable domain: DGGITQSPKYLFRKEGQNVTLSCEQNLNHDAMYWYRQDPGQGLRLIYYSQIVNDFQKGDIAEGYSVSREKKESFPLTVTSAQKNPTAFYLCASSTMNTETQYFGPGTRLLVL.

The chain combines TRBV7-8 with TRBJ2-1; the D gene is possibly TRBD1 (6 bases). This CDR3 region has 14 residues. Trimming cost V 5 bases and J 9 bases, with 17 bases left between them. Germline V lookup: CDR1 SGHVS, CDR2 FQNEAQ. The CDR3 nucleotides read TGTGCCAGCAGCCGAGACAGGTTTGAAGCTGAGCAGTTCTTC. Protein product: CASSRDRFEAEQFF.

The rearrangement uses TRBV3-1 (or the pseudogene TRBV3-2) and TRBJ1-1; D is possibly TRBD1 (6 bases). This CDR3 is 15 amino acids long. CDR1 and CDR2 (germline): LGHDT, YNNKEL (reference sequence). V was clipped by 3 bases and J by 3 bases, with 14 bases between them. The CDR3 DNA reads TGTGCCAGCAGCCACCATCAGGGGAGGGACACTGAAGCTTTCTTT. Translated, it gives CASSHHQGRDTEAFF.

V is TRBV9 and J is TRBJ2-1; TRBD2 is a possible D gene (6 bases). CDR3 size: 15 residues. Germline CDR1 and CDR2: SGDLS and YYNGEE. The germline V and J ends were trimmed by 0 bases and 8 bases, with 15 bases remaining between them. The CDR3 spells CASSVEAGRFYEQFF. The CDR3 DNA follows: TGTGCCAGCAGCGTAGAGGCAGGGAGGTTCTATGAGCAGTTCTTC.

The chain recombines TRBV7-2 with TRBJ2-5, with D tentatively TRBD1 (5 bases). Germline assignment: CDR1 SGHTA and CDR2 FQGNSA. The CDR3 spans 15 residues. V gave up 5 bases and J gave up 2 bases, with 15 bases separating them. The CDR3 DNA reads TGTGCCAGCAGCCCCCTGCGACAGACTCAAGAGACCCAGTACTTC. This codes for CASSPLRQTQETQYF.

The chain carries TRBV2 and TRBJ2-7; the D gene is possibly TRBD1 (5 bases). The ends were cut back, 6 bases at V and 4 bases at J, with 13 bases in the middle. This CDR3 has 13 amino acids. Germline assignment: CDR1 SNHLY and CDR2 FYNNEI. CDR3 DNA sequence: TGTGCCAGCAGGGACACGGACGTTTACGAGCAGTACTTC. Its protein is CASRDTDVYEQYF.

V and J are TRBV11-2 and TRBJ1-6, with D perhaps TRBD1 (5 bases). The germline V and J ends were trimmed by 3 bases and 8 bases, with 11 bases remaining between them. CDR1 and CDR2 from the germline V gene are SGHAT and FQNNGV. This CDR3 has 14 amino acids. The CDR3 nucleotides are TGTGCCAGCAGCTTGCAATTGACAGATTCACCCCTCCACTTT. It encodes CASSLQLTDSPLHF. Looking up the rest from reference TRBV11-2 and TRBJ1-6 gives the full variable domain: EAGVAQSPRYKIIEKRQSVAFWCNPISGHATLYWYQQILGQGPKLLIQFQNNGVVDDSQLPKDRFSAERLKGVDSTLKIQPAKLEDSAVYLCASSLQLTDSPLHFGNGTRLTVT.

The chain has TRBV19 and TRBJ1-4, with TRBD1 matching 7 bases. The CDR3 is made up of 15 amino acids. Germline V CDR1 and CDR2: LNHDA, SQIVND (reference sequence). Trimming at V came to 5 bases and at J to 7 bases, leaving 10 bases not matched to a gene. In DNA form, the CDR3 reads TGTGCCAGTAGTTCGGGGACAGCGGCCATTGAAAAACTGTTTTTT. Its protein product is CASSSGTAAIEKLFF.

V and J are TRBV6-2 or TRBV6-3 and TRBJ1-2; possibly TRBD1 for D (5 bases). Germline V gene data show CDR1 as MNHEY and CDR2 as SVGEGT. This CDR3 region has 18 residues. Trimming took 5 bases from V and 3 from J, leaving 25 bases between them. The CDR3 region has the DNA TGTGCCAGCAGTAGCCCCCCAAGCAGGGTACATCGGGACTATGGCTACACCTTC. Translating gives CASSSPPSRVHRDYGYTF.

This clone was counted once. This chain uses TRBV29-1 with TRBJ2-5; 7 positions agree with TRBD1. Germline V gene data show CDR1 as SQVTM and CDR2 as ANQGSEA. CDR3 length equals 14 residues. V was pared by 5 bases and J by 5 bases, with 11 bases of the junction left unmatched. The CDR3 reads CSVSPTGDRETQYF. Written as DNA, the CDR3 is TGCAGCGTTTCCCCCACAGGGGACCGGGAGACCCAGTACTTC.

The CDR3 DNA reads TGCGCCAGCATCACAGGGACAGGGTTTGGGGAGACCCAGTACTTC. Protein: CASITGTGFGETQYF. The chain combines TRBV5-1 with TRBJ2-5, with 9 bases that match TRBD1. V was pared by 6 bases and J by 5 bases, with 11 bases of the junction left unmatched. This CDR3 is 15 amino acids long. Germline V gene sequence: CDR1 SGHRS, CDR2 YFSETQ. The full variable domain, its missing parts supplied by reference TRBV5-1 and TRBJ2-5, is KAGVTQTPRYLIKTRGQQVTLSCSPISGHRSVSWYQQTPGQGLQFLFEYFSETQRNKGNFPGRFSGRQFSNSRSEMNVSTLELGDSALYLCASITGTGFGETQYFGPGTRLLVL.

V is TRBV3-1 (or the pseudogene TRBV3-2) and J is TRBJ2-5, with 8 bases fitting TRBD2. From germline, CDR1 is LGHDT and CDR2 YNNKEL (reference sequence). The CDR3 length is 17 residues. Trimming removed 0 bases from V and 9 bases from J; junction bases left unmatched: 15. CDR3: CASSQDRGGYPFIPQYF. The CDR3 nucleotides are TGTGCCAGCAGCCAAGACCGGGGGGGGTACCCATTTATCCCCCAGTACTTC.

This sequence joins TRBV27 and TRBJ2-7; TRBD1 is a possible D gene (6 bases). The germline CDR1 and CDR2 sequences are MNHEY and SMNVEV (reference sequence). The CDR3 has 14 amino acids. The V gene lost 5 bases and the J gene lost 2 bases, with 13 bases spanning the gap. The CDR3 nucleotides are TGTGCCAGCAGTGCATCGGACAGAACCTACGAGCAGTACTTC. As protein: CASSASDRTYEQYF.

The V gene is TRBV4-2, the J gene TRBJ2-3; TRBD2 aligns across 7 bases. The CDR3 is 15 residues long. V shed 1 base and J 2 bases; nucleotides not matched to a gene: 3. The germline V gene encodes CDR1 LGHNA and CDR2 YNFKEQ. The DNA of the CDR3 is TGTGCCAGCAGCCAAGGCGGGGGAAACACAGATACGCAGTATTTT. This sequence encodes CASSQGGGNTDTQYF.

The chain uses TRBV28 and TRBJ2-5; 8 bases line up with TRBD1. The germline CDR1 and CDR2 sequences are MDHEN and SYDVKM. The CDR3 loop spans 18 amino acids. V lost 3 bases, J lost 4 bases, and 16 bases stayed unmatched. The CDR3, as DNA: TGTGCCAGCAGTTTTCAGGGGGCCTCGGTTTGGGGAGCAGAGACCCAGTACTTC. As protein: CASSFQGASVWGAETQYF.

This chain uses TRBV18 with TRBJ1-3; D is unclear. Germline values: CDR1 KGHSH, CDR2 LQKENI. Trimming pared 2 bases from V and 0 bases from J, leaving 5 bases between. The CDR3 is 14 amino acids. Written as DNA, the CDR3 is TGTGCCAGCTCACCAAACAGCTCTGGAAACACCATATATTTT. Protein: CASSPNSSGNTIYF.

The rearrangement links TRBV28 to TRBJ1-4, with 7 nucleotides matching TRBD1. The CDR3 runs 15 residues. The germline V gene has CDR1 MDHEN and CDR2 SYDVKM. V shed 5 bases, J shed 3 bases, and the junction held 6 bases outside the gene matches. The CDR3: CASSAYRGANEKLFF. As DNA, the CDR3 is TGTGCCAGCAGTGCCTACAGGGGAGCTAATGAAAAACTGTTTTTT.

V is TRBV27 and J is TRBJ1-4; unclear D gene. Looked up from germline, CDR1 is MNHEY and CDR2 is SMNVEV (reference sequence). The CDR3 totals 15 residues. V lost 0 bases and J 5 bases, leaving 10 bases between the germline ends. CDR3 DNA sequence: TGTGCCAGCAGTTTATCAGGACTGAGAAATGAAAAACTGTTTTTT. Translating gives CASSLSGLRNEKLFF.

The chain has TRBV7-2 and TRBJ1-5; 7 bases line up with TRBD1. The CDR3 spans 16 residues. Trimming removed 1 base from V and 2 bases from J; junction bases left unmatched: 5. Germline V CDR1 and CDR2: SGHTA, FQGNSA. The DNA of the CDR3 is TGTGCCAGCAGCTTAGGCCACAGGGGAGGCAATCAGCCCCAGCATTTT. Its protein product is CASSLGHRGGNQPQHF.

This sequence joins TRBV19 and TRBJ1-6; possibly TRBD1 for D (6 bases). In germline, CDR1 is LNHDA, CDR2 SQIVND (reference sequence). The CDR3 covers 16 residues. The V and J ends lost 7 bases and 0 bases respectively, with 13 bases between them. The CDR3 DNA sequence: TGTGCCAGTACCGGGGGGCGCGGCTCCTATAATTCACCCCTCCACTTT. Protein product: CASTGGRGSYNSPLHF.

This clone was recorded once. V is TRBV2 and J is TRBJ1-2; TRBD1 aligns across 10 bases. Germline values: CDR1 SNHLY, CDR2 FYNNEI. V was clipped by 7 bases and J by 4 bases; unmatched bases: 12. The CDR3 loop spans 16 amino acids. The CDR3 here is CASTRQGAKGSYGYTF. Written as DNA, the CDR3 is TGTGCCAGCACCCGACAGGGGGCTAAAGGCTCCTATGGCTACACCTTC.